This TCR beta chain originates from a study of regulatory T cells in long-lasting Graves disease. Study-wide points: No thyroid tissue was studied; the work used peripheral blood only. Reduced TCR diversity was observed in persistent Graves' patients versus newly diagnosed patients.

Germline V gene data show CDR1 as MNHEY and CDR2 as SMNVEV (reference sequence). The CDR3 spans 11 residues. V gave up 7 bases and J gave up 3 bases, with 7 bases separating them. There are a few counts of this clonotype. Its antigen is not known. The time point here: newly diagnosed GD, antithyroid drugs for less than 3 months. From RNA extracted from PBMCs, the TCR library was made. Assembly of TCR beta libraries relied on iRepertoire HTBI primers together with Arm-PCR of CDR3 regions. Using its own MiXCR run on the multiplex PCR reads, TCRdb lists one record per CDR3 protein. The profile shows about 310,000 distinct CDR3 sequences, under 20% of them singletons.

The receptor was isolated from a female donor with Graves disease. This chain links TRBV27 with TRBJ2-7, with D unclear. Sequenced material: peripheral blood mononuclear cells (PBMCs), taken at new diagnosis, from a patient treated with antithyroid drugs. CDR3 DNA: TGTGCCAGCAATGAAGGCTACGAGCAGTACTTC. It yields the protein CASNEGYEQYF.